This note documents a single T cell receptor (beta chain) sequence. Its antigen is currently unknown. This record belongs to a study of graft-versus-host responses after intestinal transplantation. At the level of the study: Transplants given to recipients were multivisceral, liver-intestinal, or isolated intestinal.

Study outcomes and limitations: GvH clones turned up in recipient marrow; some had shown up first in ileum or blood. Early after transplant, HvG declines were associated with peak levels of circulating GvH clones. High graft-versus-host to host-versus-graft T cell clonal ratios marked allografts of patients with graft-donor macrochimerism.

Trimming removed 3 bases from V and 10 bases from J; junction bases left unmatched: 9. The CDR3 sequence is 12 residues long. CDR1 and CDR2 (germline): GTSNPN, SVGIG (reference sequence). Some clones are missing from TCRdb's copy, which holds only in-frame ones; the method was immunoSEQ multiplex PCR. The sample has about 120,000 clones; just under 95% are singletons. This specimen was unstimulated CD4+ T cells sorted from spleen or lymph node cells, taken before intestinal transplant. The genes are TRBV30 and TRBJ2-7, with 7 positions matching TRBD2. The TCR comes from a human donor who received an intestinal transplant. In DNA, the CDR3 is TGTGCCTGGAGCCTACTAGCGATAGGCCAGTACTTC. Its translation is CAWSLLAIGQYF.